The entry below gives a single T cell receptor beta chain sequence along with its context. Its antigen target is currently unknown. No base quality values were provided; no much bigger clone lies one nucleotide off. Per the germline V gene, SGHRS is the CDR1 and YFSETQ is the CDR2. V lost 4 bases and J lost 5 bases; the stretch between them is 7 bases long. Its CDR3 holds 11 amino acids, cysteine through phenylalanine. Only the CDR3 portion is preserved as DNA: 33 bases, with reading frame beginning at the first base. This sample is drawn from a study of blood T cells in healthy people across ages (dated by TCRdb to between 2015 and 2016). Broadly, across the study: In model experiments, template switching captured roughly one uniquely barcoded TCR beta cDNA molecule for every two T cells. Using deep sequencing normalized with unique cDNA molecular identifiers, the study measured how TCR beta repertoire diversity changes with age. Donors of different ages were randomly distributed across sequencing lanes to avoid experimental bias. Donors were grouped into four age groups: young (average 16 years), middle-aged (39), aged (about 60) and long-lived (about 89). Using the same blood draw, the study looked at two additional independent replicas of 1 million unique cDNA reads for two donors, one aged 18 to 30 and the other aged 80 or older.

The approximately 40 donors, aged roughly 6 to 90 years, were systemically healthy Caucasian individuals from Russia. Each donor gave approximately 9.3 milliliters of peripheral blood, collected into EDTA-treated Vacutainer tubes. PBMCs were isolated by Ficoll-Paque density-gradient centrifugation, with at least 6.5 million obtained per sample. Trizol reagent was used to extract total RNA from PBMCs, with at least 5.5 micrograms per sample. For every donor, flow cytometry on a PBMC aliquot measured the percentage of naive CD45RAhigh/CD27high T cells. Study-wide findings and limitations: Conclusive comparison of naive and antigen-experienced compartments was prevented by the profiling of bulk unsorted PBMCs. The percentage of naive T cells measured by flow cytometry correlated strongly with observed TCR beta diversity. Total diversity estimates from one million sequenced T cells were considered lower bounds and underestimates. The long-lived group showed more naive CD4+ T cells, fewer expanded clones and increased TCR diversity than the aged group, suggesting age selection. Donor CMV infection status was unknown, potentially confounding age-related changes in expanded clonotypes. Observed TCR beta diversity per million T cells fell roughly linearly with age, and a significant reduction was already apparent by age around 44.

Library preparation was by 5' RACE. For sequencing, an Illumina HiSeq 2500 was employed. A second PCR of about 6 to 11 cycles was performed with a sample-barcoded 5' primer and a J-beta primer mix. A unique molecular identifier was introduced onto each TCR beta cDNA molecule by a template-switch 5' adaptor carrying 12 random nucleotides. At least 2.5 million CDR3-containing paired-end reads were obtained from each sample. First-strand cDNA synthesis was performed from all RNA using the Mint cDNA synthesis kit, with priming by a TRBC-specific oligonucleotide. All cDNA was treated with uracil-DNA glycosylase and then went through a first 18-cycle PCR with the universal primers M1SS and BC2_uni_R. The authors' analysis ran thus. For normalization, 1 million high-quality reads were randomly selected from each sample, with every read carrying a distinct molecular identifier. Instead of being binned into consensus sequences, reads that shared molecular identifiers were thrown out. MiTCR, with a Q25 quality threshold and the strictest error-elimination algorithm, was used for CDR3 identification, clonotype clustering and error correction. Lower-bound total TCR beta diversity was estimated with a nonparametric unseen species model using Euler transformation. Clones were called with MiXCR by TCRdb after fastp trimmed the public reads at Q25, and only in-frame beta chains were retained. CDR3 protein duplicates are merged, each entry listing the most common genes and DNA. TCRdb's processing, not the study's, gives the V and J calls here. In this sample the table shows roughly 2 million distinct CDR3 sequences, about 50% of which occur a single time. Of the sample, roughly 2.1% falls within the top ten clones.

The TCR originated in a middle-aged woman in good health. The chain uses TRBV5-1 and TRBJ2-7, with no D gene named confidently. Sample: blood. The CDR3 is CASSLPHEQYF. The DNA reads as follows: TGCGCCAGCAGCCTCCCCCACGAGCAGTACTTC.